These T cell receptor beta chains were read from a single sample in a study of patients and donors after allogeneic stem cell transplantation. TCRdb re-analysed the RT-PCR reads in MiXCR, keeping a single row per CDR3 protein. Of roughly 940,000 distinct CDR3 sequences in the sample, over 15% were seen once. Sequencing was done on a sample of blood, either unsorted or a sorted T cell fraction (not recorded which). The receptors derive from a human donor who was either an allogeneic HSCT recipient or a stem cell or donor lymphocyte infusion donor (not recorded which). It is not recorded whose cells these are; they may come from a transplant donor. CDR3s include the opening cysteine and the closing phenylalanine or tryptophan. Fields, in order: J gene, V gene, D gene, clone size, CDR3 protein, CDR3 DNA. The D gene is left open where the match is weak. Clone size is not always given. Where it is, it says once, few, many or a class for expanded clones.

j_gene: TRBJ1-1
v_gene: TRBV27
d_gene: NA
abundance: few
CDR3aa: CASSFVPNTEAFF
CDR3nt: TGTGCCAGCAGTTTTGTACCGAACACTGAAGCTTTCTTT

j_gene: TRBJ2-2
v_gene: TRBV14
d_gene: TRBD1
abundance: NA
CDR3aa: CASSKDRANTGELFF
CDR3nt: TGTGCCAGCAGCAAGGACAGGGCTAACACCGGGGAGCTGTTTTTT

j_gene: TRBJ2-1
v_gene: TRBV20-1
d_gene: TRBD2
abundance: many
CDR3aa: CSAHGLAGVHNEQFF
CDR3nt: TGCAGTGCTCACGGACTAGCGGGAGTCCACAATGAGCAGTTCTTC

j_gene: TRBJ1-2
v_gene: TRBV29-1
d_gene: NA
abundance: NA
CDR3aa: CSVRDRQGYTF
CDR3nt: TGCAGCGTTCGCGATCGGCAGGGCTACACCTTC

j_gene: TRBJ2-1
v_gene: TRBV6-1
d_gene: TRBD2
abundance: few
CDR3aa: CASSALADNEQFF
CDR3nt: TGTGCCAGCAGCGCACTAGCGGACAATGAGCAGTTCTTC

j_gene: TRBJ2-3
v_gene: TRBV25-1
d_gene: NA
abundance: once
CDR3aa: CASRPSLGGSTDTQYF
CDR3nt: TGTGCCAGCAGGCCTTCCTTGGGGGGTAGCACAGATACGCAGTATTTT

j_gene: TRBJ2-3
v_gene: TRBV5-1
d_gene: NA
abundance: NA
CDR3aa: CASSSHPSSTDTQYF
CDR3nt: TGCGCCAGCAGCTCCCACCCATCTAGCACAGATACGCAGTATTTT

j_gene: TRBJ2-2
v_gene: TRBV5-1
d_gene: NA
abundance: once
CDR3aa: CANSLSGNTGELFF
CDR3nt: TGCGCCAACAGCTTAAGCGGGAACACCGGGGAGCTGTTTTTT

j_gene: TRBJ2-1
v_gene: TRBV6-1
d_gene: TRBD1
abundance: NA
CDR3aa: CASSAGTASRNEQFF
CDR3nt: TGTGCCAGCAGTGCCGGGACAGCAAGTCGGAATGAGCAGTTCTTC

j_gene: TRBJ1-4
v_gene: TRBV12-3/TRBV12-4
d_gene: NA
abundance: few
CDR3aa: CASSLFTLWGDEKLFF
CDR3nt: TGTGCCAGCAGTTTGTTCACTTTGTGGGGTGACGAAAAACTGTTTTTT

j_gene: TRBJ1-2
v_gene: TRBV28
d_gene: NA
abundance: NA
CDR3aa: CASRQQGDYGYTF
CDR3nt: TGTGCCAGCAGGCAACAGGGTGACTATGGCTACACCTTC

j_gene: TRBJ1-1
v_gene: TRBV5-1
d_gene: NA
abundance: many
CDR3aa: CASSFGTLNTEAFF
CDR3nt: TGCGCCAGCAGCTTTGGAACGTTAAACACTGAAGCTTTCTTT

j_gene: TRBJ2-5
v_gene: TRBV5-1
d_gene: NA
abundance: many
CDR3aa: CASSLAQQETQYF
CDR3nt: TGCGCCAGCAGCTTGGCACAACAAGAGACCCAGTACTTC

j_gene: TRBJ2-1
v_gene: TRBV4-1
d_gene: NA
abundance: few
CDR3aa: CASSQPVQRDNEQFF
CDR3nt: TGCGCCAGCAGCCAGCCAGTCCAGAGGGACAATGAGCAGTTCTTC

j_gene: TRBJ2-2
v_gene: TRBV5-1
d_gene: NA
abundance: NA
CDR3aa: CASSLSFDGELFF
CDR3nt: TGCGCCAGCAGCTTATCATTTGACGGGGAGCTGTTTTTT

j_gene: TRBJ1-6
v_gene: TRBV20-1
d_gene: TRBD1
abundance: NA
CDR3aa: CSARRQGWDLHF
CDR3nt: TGCAGTGCGAGACGACAGGGCTGGGACCTCCACTTT

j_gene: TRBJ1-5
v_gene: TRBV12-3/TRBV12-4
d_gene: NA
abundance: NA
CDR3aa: CASSPTRTGSGQPQHF
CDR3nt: TGTGCCAGCAGTCCCACCCGAACAGGGTCGGGGCAGCCCCAGCATTTT

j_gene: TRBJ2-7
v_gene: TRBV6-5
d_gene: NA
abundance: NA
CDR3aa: CASSYGTNAPTGGYEQYF
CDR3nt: TGTGCCAGCAGTTACGGGACAAACGCCCCTACGGGTGGTTACGAGCAGTACTTC